Presented here are 29 T cell receptor beta chains from one specimen sequenced in a study of cytomegalovirus exposure and HLA in healthy donors. The PCR contained 60 Vbeta and 13 Jbeta primers. Sequenced by immunoSEQ multiplex PCR; TCRdb stores in-frame clones only, minus some. The sample's table shows over 40,000 clones. The sample consisted of PBMCs. The receptors shown here come from a man in his thirties or forties in good health and CMV-seronegative.

The chain is built from TRBV14 and TRBJ2-7; possible D gene TRBD1, 5 bases. Between the trimmed V and J ends, which lost 1 base and 2 bases, there was a span of 15 bases. In germline, CDR1 is SGHDN, CDR2 FVKESK. The CDR3 loop spans 16 amino acids. CDR3 region: CASSQVTGRPPYEQYF. The DNA for the CDR3 is TGTGCCAGCAGCCAAGTTACAGGCCGCCCTCCCTACGAGCAGTACTTC.

This chain uses TRBV27 with TRBJ2-6, with D perhaps matching TRBD2 (6 bases). With 3 bases removed from V and 4 bases from J, the gap between germline ends came to 22 bases. CDR3 length: 19 amino acids. Per the germline V gene, CDR1 is MNHEY and CDR2 is SMNVEV (reference sequence). This chain's CDR3 is CASSLGGTAFGWGANVLTF. The CDR3 nucleotides are TGTGCCAGCAGTTTGGGCGGGACGGCATTTGGTTGGGGGGCCAACGTCCTGACTTTC.

The chain employs TRBV15 and TRBJ1-3, with a tentative D call TRBD1 (5 bases). The CDR3 loop spans 15 amino acids. CDR1 is LNHNV, CDR2 YYDKDF, per germline (reference sequence). Between the trimmed V and J ends, which lost 0 bases and 0 bases, there was a span of 6 bases. CDR3 residues: CATSREGLSGNTIYF. The CDR3 DNA reads TGTGCCACCAGCAGAGAGGGGCTCTCTGGAAACACCATATATTTT.

The chain recombines TRBV10-2 with TRBJ2-7; D not resolved. This CDR3 contains 14 residues. V dropped 2 bases and J dropped 7 bases, with 15 bases sitting between them. Germline V gene lookup returns CDR1 WSHSY and CDR2 SAAADI. The CDR3 nucleotides read TGCGCCAGCAGTGAGAGTACGATACTCGGGGAGCAGTACTTC. Translation gives CASSESTILGEQYF.

The chain recombines TRBV5-5 with TRBJ2-2, with 8 bases fitting TRBD1. Germline CDR1 SGHKS, CDR2 YYEKEE (reference sequence). After removal of 2 bases from V and 4 bases from J, the junction contained 4 bases not matched to a gene. CDR3 size: 15 residues. The CDR3 sequence: CASSFWGTGTGELFF. The CDR3 DNA sequence: TGTGCCAGCAGCTTCTGGGGGACAGGCACCGGGGAGCTGTTTTTT.

The CDR3 nucleotides read TGCGCCAGCAGCCCGGAGAAGCCCAGCCCAAAACTGTTTTTT. Translated: CASSPEKPSPKLFF. The chain joins TRBV5-1 to TRBJ1-4; unclear D gene. V gave up 4 bases and J gave up 10 bases, with 17 bases separating them. The germline gives CDR1 SGHRS, CDR2 YFSETQ. CDR3 length: 14 residues.

The CDR3, as DNA: TGTGCCAGCAGTCCCGTCGGAGAGGGCTCCTACGAGCAGTACTTC. Translated, it gives CASSPVGEGSYEQYF. V usage is TRBV13 and J usage is TRBJ2-7, with D perhaps TRBD2 (5 bases). V lost 6 bases and J lost 0, with 15 bases in between. Looked up from germline, CDR1 is PRHDT and CDR2 is FYEKMQ (reference sequence). The CDR3 totals 15 residues.

V gene TRBV4-3 combines with J gene TRBJ2-6; 9 nucleotides agree with TRBD1. The V segment lost 0 bases and the J segment 0 bases; nucleotides outside the gene matches: 9. The germline CDR1 and CDR2 sequences are LGHNA and YSLEER. The CDR3 runs to 20 residues. The CDR3 region is CASSQERNRGLASGANVLTF. CDR3 DNA sequence: TGCGCCAGCAGCCAAGAGAGGAACAGGGGGCTGGCCTCTGGGGCCAACGTCCTGACTTTC.

V usage is TRBV19 and J usage is TRBJ2-3, with TRBD2 identical over 11 bases. The CDR3 is 17 amino acids. Germline V gene data show CDR1 as LNHDA and CDR2 as SQIVND (reference sequence). V gave up 6 bases and J gave up 3 bases; unmatched junction bases: 11. CDR3 sequence (DNA): TGTGCCAGTAGGGACTACAATAGCGGGGGGGCAACAGATACGCAGTATTTT. Protein product: CASRDYNSGGATDTQYF.

J is TRBJ1-1 and V is TRBV5-6; TRBD1 agrees at 8 bases. The V gene's germline CDR1 is SGHDT and CDR2 YYEEEE. V lost 4 bases and J lost 10; bases outside the gene matches: 9. The CDR3 length is 13 residues. The CDR3 region has the DNA TGTGCCAGCAGCATGACAGGGGTTCTGGCAGCTTTCTTT. As protein: CASSMTGVLAAFF.

The chain combines TRBV19 with TRBJ1-3; D is perhaps TRBD1 (6 bases). Germline values: CDR1 LNHDA, CDR2 SQIVND (reference sequence). Deletions cut 2 bases from V and 2 bases from J, with 10 bases between. The CDR3 is 15 amino acids. CDR3 region: CASSIPQGTGNTIYF. CDR3 nucleotide sequence: TGTGCCAGTAGTATACCGCAGGGGACTGGAAACACCATATATTTT.

The V call is TRBV4-3, the J call TRBJ1-1; D perhaps matches TRBD1 (6 bases). Germline CDR1 LGHNA, CDR2 YSLEER. V was trimmed by 0 bases and J by 7 bases, leaving 18 bases between them. This CDR3 region has 16 residues. DNA for the CDR3: TGCGCCAGCAGCCAAGATAGATGGACAGACTTAAGTGAAGCTTTCTTT. Encoded protein: CASSQDRWTDLSEAFF.

The V gene is TRBV19, the J gene TRBJ2-7; D possibly corresponds to TRBD1 (5 bases). There are 14 residues in the CDR3. Germline values: CDR1 LNHDA, CDR2 SQIVND (reference sequence). V was trimmed by 3 bases and J by 3 bases, leaving 12 bases between them. CDR3 amino acids: CASSIRIRDYEQYF. In nucleotides, the CDR3 is TGTGCCAGTAGTATCCGAATCAGGGACTACGAGCAGTACTTC.

The CDR3: CASSVRAGAFAYEQYF. CDR3 in DNA: TGTGCCAGCAGCGTACGAGCGGGAGCATTCGCCTACGAGCAGTACTTC. This chain links TRBV9 with TRBJ2-7; 8 bases are a match to TRBD2. The V gene end was trimmed by 1 base and the J gene end by 2 bases; junction bases not matched to a gene: 8. Germline loops: CDR1 SGDLS, CDR2 YYNGEE. The CDR3 covers 16 residues.

The CDR3 region is CASETGPNQPQHF. The CDR3 nucleotides are TGTGCCAGCGAGACAGGTCCGAATCAGCCCCAGCATTTT. This chain links TRBV19 with TRBJ1-5, with TRBD1 as a possible D gene (6 bases). From germline, CDR1 is LNHDA and CDR2 SQIVND (reference sequence). CDR3 size: 13 residues. V gave up 9 bases and J gave up 4 bases, with 13 bases separating them.

The J gene is TRBJ2-5, the V gene TRBV15; possible D gene TRBD1, 6 bases. Trimming cost V 6 bases and J 4 bases, with 12 bases left between them. CDR1 is LNHNV and CDR2 is YYDKDF in the germline V gene (reference sequence). This CDR3 comprises 13 residues. This CDR3 reads CATRQGSGETQYF. Written as DNA, the CDR3 is TGTGCCACCAGACAGGGCTCCGGAGAGACCCAGTACTTC.

The chain has TRBV7-9 and TRBJ1-1, with D perhaps matching TRBD1 (5 bases). This CDR3 spans 12 amino acids. Germline loops: CDR1 SEHNR, CDR2 FQNEAQ (reference sequence). V lost 11 bases and J lost 4, with 14 bases in between. As DNA, the CDR3 is TGTGCCGTCGGGGGGAAGGGCACTGAAGCTTTCTTT. Its translation: CAVGGKGTEAFF.

The CDR3 DNA reads as TGCGCCAGCGGCTTTAAGGGGGCGATAGGGCAGCCCCAGCATTTT. Protein sequence: CASGFKGAIGQPQHF. This rearrangement joins TRBV10-1 to TRBJ1-5; TRBD1 agrees at 7 bases. Trimming cost V 8 bases and J 7 bases; bases outside gene matches: 14. The CDR3 contains 15 residues. From germline, CDR1 is WNHNN and CDR2 SYGVQD (reference sequence).

V and J are TRBV5-8 and TRBJ1-1; D not resolved. The CDR3 covers 10 residues. Trimming removed 4 bases at V and 8 bases at J, with 6 bases between. In germline, CDR1 is SGHTS, CDR2 YDEGEE. The CDR3 here is CASSLLEAFF. For the CDR3, the DNA is TGTGCCAGCAGCCTACTAGAAGCTTTCTTT.

The rearrangement links TRBV10-3 to TRBJ2-2; 10 bases match TRBD2. V lost 8 bases and J lost 1; bases outside the gene matches: 1. The CDR3 covers 14 residues. Germline values: CDR1 ENHRY, CDR2 SYGVKD. The CDR3: CAIPSGRNTGELFF. CDR3 sequence (DNA): TGTGCCATCCCTAGCGGGAGGAACACCGGGGAGCTGTTTTTT.

J is TRBJ2-7 and V is TRBV27, with TRBD2 identical over 8 bases. From germline, CDR1 is MNHEY and CDR2 SMNVEV (reference sequence). Losses at the gene ends were 5 bases for V and 9 bases for J; bases not matched to a gene: 24. The CDR3 consists of 18 residues. CDR3 amino acids: CASSLITPPSGWFDVQYF. CDR3 bases: TGTGCCAGCAGTCTAATAACCCCGCCTAGCGGGTGGTTTGATGTGCAGTACTTC.

The rearrangement uses TRBV2 and TRBJ1-1, with TRBD1 matching 7 bases. Germline assignment: CDR1 SNHLY and CDR2 FYNNEI. The CDR3 length is 14 residues. Trimming removed 6 bases from V and 5 bases from J; junction bases left unmatched: 9. The CDR3 region is CASSLLTGDTEAFF. In DNA form, the CDR3 reads TGTGCCAGCAGCCTTCTTACAGGGGATACTGAAGCTTTCTTT. Full variable domain (remainder filled in from reference TRBV2 and TRBJ1-1): EPEVTQTPSHQVTQMGQEVILRCVPISNHLYFYWYRQILGQKVEFLVSFYNNEISEKSEIFDDQFSVERPDGSNFTLKIRSTKLEDSAMYFCASSLLTGDTEAFFGQGTRLTVV.

The chain couples TRBV29-1 to TRBJ2-7; 8 nucleotides align to TRBD1. Losses at the gene ends were 8 bases for V and 5 bases for J; bases not matched to a gene: 11. CDR1 and CDR2 from the germline V gene are SQVTM and ANQGSEA. This CDR3 has 13 residues. CDR3 in DNA: TGCAGCTTCAAAGGACAGGGAACCCACGAGCAGTACTTC. It translates to CSFKGQGTHEQYF.

The rearrangement links TRBV6-4 to TRBJ2-1; 8 bases line up with TRBD1. The germline V gene has CDR1 MRHNA and CDR2 SNTAGT. The CDR3 runs to 15 residues. V gave up 6 bases and J gave up 5 bases; unmatched junction bases: 9. DNA for the CDR3: TGTGCCAGCAGAGATGGACAGGGTCTCAACAATGAGCAGTTCTTC. It codes for CASRDGQGLNNEQFF.

This clone is labeled medium-sized based on frequency. The J gene is TRBJ2-7, the V gene TRBV4-1, with 13 bases lining up with TRBD2. The junction had 1 base not matched to a gene; V was cut back by 1 base and J by 1 base. CDR1 is MGHRA, CDR2 YSYEKL, per germline. The CDR3 is 16 amino acids. The CDR3 loop reads CASSQGGLAGSYEQYF. For the CDR3, the DNA is TGCGCCAGCAGCCAAGGGGGACTAGCGGGATCCTACGAGCAGTACTTC.

The genes are TRBV25-1 and TRBJ1-1; 9 positions agree with TRBD1. Trimming at V came to 4 bases and at J to 11 bases, leaving 5 bases not matched to a gene. Germline CDR1 and CDR2: MGHDK and SYGVNS. CDR3 length equals 12 residues. In nucleotides, the CDR3 is TGTGCCAGCAGTGTGACAGGGGGACAGGCTTTCTTT. Amino acid sequence: CASSVTGGQAFF.

The chain uses TRBV6-5 and TRBJ2-3; D not resolved. This CDR3 is built from 15 residues. V was shortened by 2 bases and J by 4 bases, with 13 bases between the two germline ends. Germline CDR1 is MNHEY and CDR2 is SVGAGI. The CDR3 coding sequence is TGTGCCAGCAGTTACAGTAGTTCTGAAGCAGATACGCAGTATTTT. Translated: CASSYSSSEADTQYF.

V and J are TRBV5-1 and TRBJ2-7; 9 bases are a match to TRBD2. Looked up from germline, CDR1 is SGHRS and CDR2 is YFSETQ. The CDR3 totals 15 residues. The ends lost 3 bases at V and 5 bases at J; junction bases unmatched: 9. In DNA form, the CDR3 reads TGCGCCAGCAGCTCTAGCGGGAAATTGGGGAACGAGCAGTACTTC. Protein: CASSSSGKLGNEQYF.

The V and J genes are TRBV29-1 and TRBJ2-7; 7 bases agree with TRBD1. The CDR3 loop spans 15 amino acids. The junction had 8 bases not matched to a gene; V was cut back by 2 bases and J by 1 base. Germline V gene lookup returns CDR1 SQVTM and CDR2 ANQGSEA. CDR3 sequence (DNA): TGCAGCGTTGAACTTGGGGACAGCCCTTCCTACGAGCAGTACTTC. Its translation is CSVELGDSPSYEQYF.